The 23 T cell receptor beta chains presented below share a single source sample, sequenced in a study of blood T cell repertoires in COVID-19. Using immunoSEQ multiplex PCR, the repertoire was profiled, and TCRdb retains in-frame clones only, with some absent. The sample records approximately 170,000 clones, less than 85% being singletons. Input material: PBMCs or T cells enriched from blood (not recorded which). These receptors originate from a man aged 50 to 60 who had recovered from COVID-19.

Concerning this clone itself: Other DNA sequences from this sample encode an identical CDR3 as well. The chain joins TRBV19 to TRBJ1-4, with D tentatively TRBD1 (5 bases). V dropped 3 bases and J dropped 0 bases, with 8 bases sitting between them. CDR3 size: 15 residues. Germline values: CDR1 LNHDA, CDR2 SQIVND (reference sequence). CDR3 coding DNA: TGTGCCAGTAGTATCCAGGGTGCAACTAATGAAAAACTGTTTTTT. The encoded protein is CASSIQGATNEKLFF.

The gene calls are TRBV7-8 and TRBJ2-1; tentatively, D is TRBD2 (5 bases). Per the germline V gene, CDR1 is SGHVS and CDR2 is FQNEAQ. The length of the CDR3 is 13 residues. Deletions cut 4 bases from V and 4 bases from J, with 8 bases between. CDR3 coding DNA: TGTGCCAGCAGCTCCACTAGGTACAATGAGCAGTTCTTC. Its protein product is CASSSTRYNEQFF.

The V gene is TRBV5-4, the J gene TRBJ1-2, with TRBD1 identical over 7 bases. V shed 3 bases, J shed 5 bases, and the junction held 7 bases outside the gene matches. Per the germline V gene, CDR1 is SGHNT and CDR2 is YYREEE (reference sequence). The CDR3 has 14 amino acids. CDR3 region: CASSSTGDRYGYTF. CDR3 nucleotides: TGTGCCAGCAGCTCAACAGGGGACCGATATGGCTACACCTTC. The entire variable domain, with the rest obtained from reference TRBV5-4 and TRBJ1-2, is as follows: ETGVTQSPTHLIKTRGQQVTLRCSSQSGHNTVSWYQQALGQGPQFIFQYYREEENGRGNFPPRFSGLQFPNYSSELNVNALELDDSALYLCASSSTGDRYGYTFGSGTRLTVV.

This clone was counted only a few times. The rearrangement joins TRBV19 to TRBJ1-6; D is ambiguous. The germline CDR1 and CDR2 sequences are LNHDA and SQIVND (reference sequence). The germline V and J ends were trimmed by 3 bases and 0 bases, with 9 bases remaining between them. There are 16 residues in the CDR3. The CDR3 DNA reads TGTGCCAGTAGTATTGAGGCCAGCTCCTATAATTCACCCCTCCACTTT. This gives the protein CASSIEASSYNSPLHF.

DNA for the CDR3: TGTGCCAGCAGCCCGCATTCTCAAACCGGTGGCTACACCTTC. This gives the protein CASSPHSQTGGYTF. The chain has TRBV7-3 and TRBJ1-2; the D is unclear. With 5 bases removed from V and 7 bases from J, the gap between germline ends came to 17 bases. This CDR3 has 14 residues. The germline gives CDR1 SGHTA, CDR2 FQGTGA.

This rearrangement joins TRBV29-1 to TRBJ1-2; D perhaps matches TRBD1 (5 bases). Trimming removed 6 bases at V and 3 bases at J, with 8 bases between. CDR1 and CDR2 from the germline V gene are SQVTM and ANQGSEA. The CDR3 loop spans 11 amino acids. CDR3 coding DNA: TGCAGCGTCCGGGACTACTATGGCTACACCTTC. It is translated as CSVRDYYGYTF.

To note about this clone: At the DNA level, this CDR3 is encoded by other sequences in the same sample as well. This sequence joins TRBV6-5 and TRBJ1-4; 7 bases fit TRBD1. The CDR3 is made up of 14 amino acids. V was clipped by 0 bases and J by 8 bases; unmatched bases: 3. From germline, CDR1 is MNHEY and CDR2 SVGAGI. The CDR3 spells CASSYSGGREKLFF. The CDR3 DNA reads TGTGCCAGCAGTTACTCAGGGGGCCGGGAAAAACTGTTTTTT.

The chain has TRBV5-1 and TRBJ1-4; the D is unclear. There are 14 residues in the CDR3. Germline CDR1 and CDR2: SGHRS and YFSETQ. V dropped 3 bases and J dropped 0 bases, with 6 bases sitting between them. The CDR3 loop reads CASSSVSTNEKLFF. The CDR3 nucleotides are TGCGCCAGCAGCTCGGTTTCAACTAATGAAAAACTGTTTTTT.

The chain uses TRBV10-3 and TRBJ1-1, with 9 nucleotides matching TRBD1. The trim removed 0 bases at V and 5 bases at J, leaving 7 bases unmatched. Germline CDR1 ENHRY, CDR2 SYGVKD. CDR3 length: 16 amino acids. The CDR3 DNA reads as TGTGCCATCAGTGAGTCGACGGTGGGACAGGGAACTGAAGCTTTCTTT. The encoded protein is CAISESTVGQGTEAFF.

This chain connects TRBV5-1 to TRBJ1-1; D remains unclear. CDR3 length equals 15 residues. Germline CDR1 reads SGHRS; CDR2 reads YFSETQ. The V end was cut by 0 bases, the J end by 8 bases, with 17 bases between. DNA for the CDR3: TGCGCCAGCAGCTTGGGCCCAAACCCCGCGGCCGAAGCTTTCTTT. Amino acid sequence: CASSLGPNPAAEAFF.

The genes are TRBV28 and TRBJ1-5, with TRBD1 matching over 8 bases. The germline V gene has CDR1 MDHEN and CDR2 SYDVKM. The CDR3 spans 14 residues. J was trimmed by 5 bases and V by 6 bases; bases with no gene match: 6. CDR3: CASRDREDDQPQHF. The DNA of the CDR3 is TGTGCCAGCAGGGACAGGGAAGACGATCAGCCCCAGCATTTT. The entire variable domain, with the rest obtained from reference TRBV28 and TRBJ1-5, is as follows: DVKVTQSSRYLVKRTGEKVFLECVQDMDHENMFWYRQDPGLGLRLIYFSYDVKMKEKGDIPEGYSVSREKKERFSLILESASTNQTSMYLCASRDREDDQPQHFGDGTRLSIL.

This clone was observed a few times. The J gene is TRBJ2-5, the V gene TRBV7-9; perhaps TRBD1 as D (5 bases). The CDR3 extends over 14 amino acids. Germline V gene lookup returns CDR1 SEHNR and CDR2 FQNEAQ (reference sequence). With 2 bases removed from V and 4 bases from J, the gap between germline ends came to 11 bases. CDR3 DNA sequence: TGTGCCAGCAGCTTATCGCAGGGCGTAGAGACCCAGTACTTC. Its translation is CASSLSQGVETQYF.

The chain carries TRBV19 and TRBJ2-4, with D perhaps matching TRBD2 (5 bases). The CDR3 has 14 residues. The germline gives CDR1 LNHDA, CDR2 SQIVND (reference sequence). The germline V and J ends were trimmed by 8 bases and 3 bases, with 14 bases remaining between them. CDR3: CASLQVGDKNIQYF. CDR3 sequence (DNA): TGTGCCAGTCTTCAGGTCGGGGACAAAAACATTCAGTACTTC.

This clone was seen only a few times. This chain joins TRBV5-1 and TRBJ2-5; 9 nucleotides agree with TRBD1. With 4 bases clipped from V and 4 bases from J, the junction kept 11 bases outside the gene matches. The V gene's germline CDR1 is SGHRS and CDR2 YFSETQ. The CDR3 totals 16 residues. The CDR3 bases are TGCGCCAGCAGCGTAAATACCCCGGGACAGGGAGAGACCCAGTACTTC. This encodes CASSVNTPGQGETQYF.

V is TRBV6-4 and J is TRBJ1-2; 9 bases match TRBD1. Unmatched junction bases numbered 11, after V lost 6 bases and J lost 6 bases. This CDR3 contains 15 residues. The germline V gene has CDR1 MRHNA and CDR2 SNTAGT. CDR3 in amino acids: CASSHGTGNLNGYTF. The CDR3 DNA is TGTGCCAGCAGCCACGGGACAGGGAACCTCAATGGCTACACCTTC.

This chain links TRBV5-1 with TRBJ2-7; D possibly corresponds to TRBD1 (6 bases). Germline CDR1 is SGHRS and CDR2 is YFSETQ. Trimming removed 5 bases from V and 2 bases from J, with 20 bases in between. The CDR3 extends over 16 amino acids. The CDR3 sequence is CASSSSGQGLTYEQYF. CDR3 in DNA: TGCGCCAGCAGTTCGTCCGGCCAGGGGCTCACCTACGAGCAGTACTTC.

V is TRBV27 and J is TRBJ1-1, with 8 bases aligning to TRBD1. CDR3 size: 14 residues. V was pared by 5 bases and J by 5 bases, with 7 bases of the junction left unmatched. CDR1 is MNHEY, CDR2 SMNVEV, per germline (reference sequence). DNA of the CDR3: TGTGCCAGCAGTGTAAGGACAGGGAGAACTGAAGCTTTCTTT. It encodes CASSVRTGRTEAFF.

This chain links TRBV24-1 with TRBJ2-2; TRBD2 might be the D (6 bases). This CDR3 contains 15 residues. Trimming left V 7 bases short and J 1 base short, with 12 bases between. Germline V CDR1 and CDR2: KGHDR, SFDVKD. The CDR3 bases are TGTGCCACCAGAGGGACTGACGGGAACACCGGGGAGCTGTTTTTT. It yields the protein CATRGTDGNTGELFF.

V gene TRBV18 combines with J gene TRBJ1-1; maybe TRBD1 (6 bases). The germline gives CDR1 KGHSH, CDR2 LQKENI. Trimming took 6 bases from V and 1 from J, leaving 9 bases between them. The CDR3 spans 13 residues. CDR3: CASSRGGNTEAFF. CDR3 coding DNA: TGTGCCAGCTCTCGAGGGGGGAACACTGAAGCTTTCTTT.

The chain carries TRBV5-7 and TRBJ1-1, with D possibly being TRBD1 (6 bases). TRBV5-7 is filed as an ORF, its function uncertain. V gave up 5 bases and J gave up 3 bases, with 23 bases separating them. The CDR3 spans 17 residues. As DNA, the CDR3 is TGTGCCAGCAGGTCGCAGGCGACAGGCTTGTTGGACACTGAAGCTTTCTTT. It codes for CASRSQATGLLDTEAFF.

The chain has TRBV9 and TRBJ2-5, with 8 bases fitting TRBD1. J gave up 5 bases and V 0 bases, and 6 bases lay outside the gene matches. The CDR3 runs to 15 residues. Germline V CDR1 and CDR2: SGDLS, YYNGEE. The CDR3 bases are TGTGCCAGCAGCGTAGGGGGGACAGGCTCGGAGACCCAGTACTTC. Translating it yields CASSVGGTGSETQYF.

The chain links TRBV24-1 to TRBJ2-7; maybe TRBD1 (6 bases). V dropped 12 bases and J dropped 4 bases, with 24 bases sitting between them. Per the germline V gene, CDR1 is KGHDR and CDR2 is SFDVKD. The CDR3 has 15 residues. In DNA, the CDR3 is TGTGCCCCCAAACAGGGTTTAGGGTACAAGTACGAGCAGTACTTC. Its protein product is CAPKQGLGYKYEQYF.

J is TRBJ2-7 and V is TRBV5-1, with TRBD1 matching over 10 bases. There are 16 residues in the CDR3. Trimming cost V 2 bases and J 3 bases; bases outside gene matches: 8. Germline V lookup: CDR1 SGHRS, CDR2 YFSETQ. Written as DNA, the CDR3 is TGCGCCAGCAGCTTTTTAGGGGGACAGGGGCACTACGAGCAGTACTTC. This gives the protein CASSFLGGQGHYEQYF.